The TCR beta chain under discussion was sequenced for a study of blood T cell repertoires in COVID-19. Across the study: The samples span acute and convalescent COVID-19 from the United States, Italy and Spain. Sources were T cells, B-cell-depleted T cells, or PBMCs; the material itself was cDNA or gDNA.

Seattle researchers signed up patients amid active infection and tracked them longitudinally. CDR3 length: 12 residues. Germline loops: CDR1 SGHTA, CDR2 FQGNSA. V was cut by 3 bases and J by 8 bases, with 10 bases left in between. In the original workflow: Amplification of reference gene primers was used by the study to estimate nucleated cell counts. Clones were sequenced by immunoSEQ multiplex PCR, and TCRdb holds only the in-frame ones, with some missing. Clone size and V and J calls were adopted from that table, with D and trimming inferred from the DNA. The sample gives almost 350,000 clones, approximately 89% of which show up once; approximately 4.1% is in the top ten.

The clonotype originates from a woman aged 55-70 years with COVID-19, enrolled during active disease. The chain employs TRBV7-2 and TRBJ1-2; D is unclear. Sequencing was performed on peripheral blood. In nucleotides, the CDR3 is TGTGCCAGCAGCTTGCTGCAGCGAGGCTACACCTTC. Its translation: CASSLLQRGYTF.